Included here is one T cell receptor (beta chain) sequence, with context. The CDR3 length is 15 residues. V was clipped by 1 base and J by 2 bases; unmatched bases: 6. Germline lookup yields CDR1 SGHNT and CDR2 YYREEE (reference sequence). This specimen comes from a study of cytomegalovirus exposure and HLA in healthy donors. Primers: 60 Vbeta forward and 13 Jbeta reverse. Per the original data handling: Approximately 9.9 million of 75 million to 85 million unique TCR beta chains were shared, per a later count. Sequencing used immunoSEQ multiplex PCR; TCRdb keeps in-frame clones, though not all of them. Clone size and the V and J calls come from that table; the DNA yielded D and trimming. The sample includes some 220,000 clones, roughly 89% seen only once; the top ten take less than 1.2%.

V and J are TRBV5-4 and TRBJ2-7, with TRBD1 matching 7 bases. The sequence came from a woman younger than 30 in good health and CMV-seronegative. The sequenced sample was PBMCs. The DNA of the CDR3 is TGTGCCAGCAGCTTGTTGTTGGGACAGCCCTACGAGCAGTACTTC. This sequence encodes CASSLLLGQPYEQYF.